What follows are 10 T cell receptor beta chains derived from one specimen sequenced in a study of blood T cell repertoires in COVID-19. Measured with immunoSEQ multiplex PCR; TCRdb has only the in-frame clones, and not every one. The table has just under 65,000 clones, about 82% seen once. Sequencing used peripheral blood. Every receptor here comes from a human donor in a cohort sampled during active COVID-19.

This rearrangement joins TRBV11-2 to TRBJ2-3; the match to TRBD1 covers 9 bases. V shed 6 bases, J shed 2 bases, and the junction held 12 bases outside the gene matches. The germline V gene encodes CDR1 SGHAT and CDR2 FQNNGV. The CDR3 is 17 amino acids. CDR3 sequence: CASRKTEQGAFTDTQYF. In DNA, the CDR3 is TGTGCCAGCAGAAAAACAGAACAGGGGGCGTTCACAGATACGCAGTATTTT.

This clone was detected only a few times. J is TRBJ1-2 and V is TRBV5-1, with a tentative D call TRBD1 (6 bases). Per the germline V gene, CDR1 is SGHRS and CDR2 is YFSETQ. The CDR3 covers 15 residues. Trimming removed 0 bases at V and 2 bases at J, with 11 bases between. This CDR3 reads CASSLGQATNYGYTF. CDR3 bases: TGCGCCAGCAGCTTGGGACAGGCGACGAACTATGGCTACACCTTC.

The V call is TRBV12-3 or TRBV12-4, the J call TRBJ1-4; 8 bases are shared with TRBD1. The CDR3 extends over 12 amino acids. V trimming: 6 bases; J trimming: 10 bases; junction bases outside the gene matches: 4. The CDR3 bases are TGTGCCAGCAGGGGGACAGGTGGAAAACTGTTTTTT. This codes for CASRGTGGKLFF.

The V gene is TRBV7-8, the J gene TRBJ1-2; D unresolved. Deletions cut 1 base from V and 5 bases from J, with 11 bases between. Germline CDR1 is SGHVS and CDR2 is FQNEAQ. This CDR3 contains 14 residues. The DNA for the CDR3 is TGTGCCAGCAGCTTAGATGCGGGCTTATATGGCTACACCTTC. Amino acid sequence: CASSLDAGLYGYTF.

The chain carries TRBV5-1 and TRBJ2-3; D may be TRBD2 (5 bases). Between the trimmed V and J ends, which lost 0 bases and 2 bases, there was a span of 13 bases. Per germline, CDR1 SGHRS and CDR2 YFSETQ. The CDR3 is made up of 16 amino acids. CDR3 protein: CASSLARIRDTDTQYF. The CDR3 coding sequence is TGCGCCAGCAGCTTGGCGAGGATCCGGGACACAGATACGCAGTATTTT.

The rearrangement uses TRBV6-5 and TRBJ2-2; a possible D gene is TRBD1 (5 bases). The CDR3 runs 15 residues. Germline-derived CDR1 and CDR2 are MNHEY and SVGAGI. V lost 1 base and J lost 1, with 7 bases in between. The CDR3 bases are TGTGCCAGCAGTTACTGGCAGGGGAACACCGGGGAGCTGTTTTTT. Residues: CASSYWQGNTGELFF.

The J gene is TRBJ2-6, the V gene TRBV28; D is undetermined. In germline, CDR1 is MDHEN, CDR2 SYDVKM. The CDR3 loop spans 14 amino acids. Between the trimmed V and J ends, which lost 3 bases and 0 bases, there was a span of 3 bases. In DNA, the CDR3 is TGTGCCAGCAGTTTCTTCTCTGGGGCCAACGTCCTGACTTTC. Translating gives CASSFFSGANVLTF.

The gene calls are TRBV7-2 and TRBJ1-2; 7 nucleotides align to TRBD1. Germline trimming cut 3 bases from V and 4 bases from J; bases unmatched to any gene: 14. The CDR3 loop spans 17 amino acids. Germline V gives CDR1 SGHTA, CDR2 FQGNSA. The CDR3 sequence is CASSLGPPGQSIYGYTF. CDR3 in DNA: TGTGCCAGCAGCTTGGGACCCCCGGGACAGAGTATCTATGGCTACACCTTC. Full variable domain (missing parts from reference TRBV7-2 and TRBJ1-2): GAGVSQSPSNKVTEKGKDVELRCDPISGHTALYWYRQSLGQGLEFLIYFQGNSAPDKSGLPSDRFSAERTGGSVSTLTIQRTQQEDSAVYLCASSLGPPGQSIYGYTFGSGTRLTVV.

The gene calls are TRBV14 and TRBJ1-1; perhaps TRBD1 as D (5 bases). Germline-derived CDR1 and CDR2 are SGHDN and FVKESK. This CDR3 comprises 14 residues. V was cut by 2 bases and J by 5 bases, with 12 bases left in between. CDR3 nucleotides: TGTGCCAGCAGCCAAATAACACGGGGGACTGAAGCTTTCTTT. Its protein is CASSQITRGTEAFF.

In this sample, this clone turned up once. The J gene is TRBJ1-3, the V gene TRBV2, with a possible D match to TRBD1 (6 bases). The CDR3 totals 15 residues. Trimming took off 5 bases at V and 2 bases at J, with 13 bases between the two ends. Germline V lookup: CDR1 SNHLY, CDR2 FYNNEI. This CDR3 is CASSPGRGAGNTIYF. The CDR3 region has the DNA TGTGCCAGCAGTCCCGGCAGGGGTGCTGGAAACACCATATATTTT.